A selection of T cell receptor beta chains follows, all from one sample in a study of patients and donors after allogeneic stem cell transplantation. TCRdb processed the RT-PCR reads anew with MiXCR; each CDR3 protein has one entry. This sample has fewer than 25,000 distinct CDR3 sequences, with roughly 30% found just once. The sequenced sample consisted of blood, either unsorted or a sorted T cell fraction (not recorded which). The receptors originated from a human donor who was either an allogeneic HSCT recipient or a stem cell or donor lymphocyte infusion donor (not recorded which). It is not recorded whose cells these are; they may come from a transplant donor. Both conserved end residues are part of each CDR3. D genes are given only for firm matches. Some rows have no size entry. The others give once, few or many, or a class for an expanded clone.

CDR3aa | CDR3nt | abundance | len | j_gene | v_gene | d_gene
CASSTGVGNTEAFF | TGTGCCAGCAGTACAGGGGTAGGGAACACTGAAGCTTTCTTT | . | 14 | TRBJ1-1 | TRBV6-6 | TRBD1
CASSLRDGNTIYF | TGTGCCAGCAGCCTCAGGGACGGAAACACCATATATTTT | few | 13 | TRBJ1-3 | TRBV7-9 | .
CASSYYGGETQYF | TGTGCCAGCAGTTACTACGGAGGAGAGACCCAGTACTTC | . | 13 | TRBJ2-5 | TRBV27 | .
CASSPGQGADTQYF | TGTGCCAGCAGCCCCGGACAGGGCGCAGATACGCAGTATTTT | . | 14 | TRBJ2-3 | TRBV6-5 | TRBD1
CASSFAYSGNTIYF | TGTGCCAGCAGTTTCGCATACTCTGGAAACACCATATATTTT | few | 14 | TRBJ1-3 | TRBV12-3/TRBV12-4 | .
CASSFTGPANGFYGYTF | TGTGCCAGCAGTTTCACCGGGCCGGCTAACGGGTTCTATGGCTACACCTTC | few | 17 | TRBJ1-2 | TRBV12-3/TRBV12-4 | .
CATRRAIGELFF | TGTGCCACGAGGCGGGCGATCGGGGAGCTGTTTTTT | . | 12 | TRBJ2-2 | TRBV12-3/TRBV12-4 | .
CASSLNSRYTEAFF | TGTGCCAGCAGTTTGAACAGCAGATACACTGAAGCTTTCTTT | . | 14 | TRBJ1-1 | TRBV12-3/TRBV12-4 | .
CASSVLGGGLQETQYF | TGTGCCAGCAGCGTTTTGGGAGGTGGGCTCCAAGAGACCCAGTACTTC | . | 16 | TRBJ2-5 | TRBV9 | .
CAITRDILGYNEQFF | TGTGCCATCACCCGGGACATCCTGGGGTACAATGAGCAGTTCTTC | few | 15 | TRBJ2-1 | TRBV10-3 | .
CASSQDNDSKLFF | TGTGCCAGCAGCCAAGATAATGACAGTAAACTGTTTTTT | medium-sized | 13 | TRBJ1-4 | TRBV3-1 | .
CASRLWTGSTDTQYF | TGTGCCAGCAGATTATGGACAGGGAGCACAGATACGCAGTATTTT | few | 15 | TRBJ2-3 | TRBV6-5 | TRBD1
CAISGGRDTEAFF | TGTGCCATCAGTGGAGGGAGGGACACTGAAGCTTTCTTT | many | 13 | TRBJ1-1 | TRBV10-3 | .
CASSLVGRGSYQLSTDTQYF | TGCGCCAGCAGCTTGGTTGGCAGGGGGTCTTACCAGCTTAGCACAGATACGCAGTATTTT | few | 20 | TRBJ2-3 | TRBV5-1 | TRBD1
CASQGSLNTEAFF | TGTGCCAGTCAGGGGTCCTTGAACACTGAAGCTTTCTTT | many | 13 | TRBJ1-1 | TRBV12-3/TRBV12-4 | .
CSVSFGSGNTIYF | TGCAGCGTTTCGTTCGGTTCTGGAAACACCATATATTTT | . | 13 | TRBJ1-3 | TRBV29-1 | .
CASSLGTSGLNEQFF | TGTGCCAGCAGTTTAGGGACTAGCGGGTTGAATGAGCAGTTCTTC | . | 15 | TRBJ2-1 | TRBV28 | TRBD2
CASFRVPTGELFF | TGCGCCAGCTTCCGGGTCCCCACCGGGGAGCTGTTTTTT | . | 13 | TRBJ2-2 | TRBV5-1 | .
CASSDRAGGYTF | TGTGCCAGCAGTGACAGGGCCGGGGGCTACACCTTC | . | 12 | TRBJ1-2 | TRBV6-4 | .
CAWSVRISGNTIYF | TGTGCCTGGAGTGTACGGATCTCTGGAAACACCATATATTTT | . | 14 | TRBJ1-3 | TRBV30 | .
CAGLAGGYGYTF | TGTGCCGGTCTGGCAGGGGGCTATGGCTACACCTTC | many | 12 | TRBJ1-2 | TRBV6-1 | TRBD1
CASSSQGMDYGYTF | TGTGCCAGCAGCTCCCAGGGTATGGACTATGGCTACACCTTC | few | 14 | TRBJ1-2 | TRBV7-2 | .
CASSSGYTTDTQYF | TGTGCCAGCAGCTCGGGGTATACCACAGATACGCAGTATTTT | . | 14 | TRBJ2-3 | TRBV7-2 | .
CASSYLLAGGPSTDTQYF | TGTGCCAGCAGTTATCTACTAGCGGGGGGGCCCAGCACAGATACGCAGTATTTT | . | 18 | TRBJ2-3 | TRBV6-2/TRBV6-3 | TRBD2
CASSRDRVMLCYGYTF | TGTGCCAGCAGCAGGGACAGGGTGATGCTGTGCTATGGCTACACCTTC | many | 16 | TRBJ1-2 | TRBV7-3 | TRBD1
CASSKTGDGSPLHF | TGTGCCAGCAGCAAAACAGGGGACGGTTCACCCCTCCACTTT | . | 14 | TRBJ1-6 | TRBV2 | TRBD1
CASNSYNSPLHF | TGTGCCAGCAACAGTTATAATTCACCCCTCCACTTT | many | 12 | TRBJ1-6 | TRBV27 | .
CAISESAGPQLNTIYF | TGTGCCATCAGTGAGTCGGCAGGGCCCCAGCTAAACACCATATATTTT | . | 16 | TRBJ1-3 | TRBV10-3 | .
CASRRRDFWGYTF | TGTGCCAGCAGACGCCGGGACTTCTGGGGCTACACCTTC | many | 13 | TRBJ1-2 | TRBV27 | .
CASSPRTSGPDTQYF | TGTGCCAGCAGTCCCCGGACTAGCGGACCAGATACGCAGTATTTT | few | 15 | TRBJ2-3 | TRBV12-3/TRBV12-4 | TRBD2
CASSLPRTGGKNEQFF | TGTGCCAGCAGCTTACCCCGGACAGGGGGCAAGAATGAGCAGTTCTTC | few | 16 | TRBJ2-1 | TRBV7-3 | TRBD1
CASSFHRGRGGYTF | TGTGCCAGCAGTTTCCACAGGGGGCGCGGTGGCTACACCTTC | . | 14 | TRBJ1-2 | TRBV12-3/TRBV12-4 | TRBD1
CASSPHGDISYTF | TGTGCCAGCAGTCCCCACGGCGATATCAGCTACACCTTC | many | 13 | TRBJ1-2 | TRBV25-1 | .
CASGENEAFF | TGTGCCAGCGGGGAAAACGAAGCTTTCTTT | . | 10 | TRBJ1-1 | TRBV6-1 | .
CSVTDVGGYGYTF | TGCAGCGTTACGGACGTAGGAGGCTATGGCTACACCTTC | many | 13 | TRBJ1-2 | TRBV29-1 | .
CASSSYLSQGAQPQHF | TGTGCCAGCAGTTCCTACCTTTCACAGGGTGCCCAGCCCCAGCATTTT | . | 16 | TRBJ1-5 | TRBV27 | .
CASSRTGLNTEAFF | TGTGCCAGCAGTAGGACAGGGCTGAACACTGAAGCTTTCTTT | few | 14 | TRBJ1-1 | TRBV27 | TRBD1
CASSFRDWNYGYTF | TGTGCCAGCAGCTTTCGGGACTGGAACTATGGCTACACCTTC | . | 14 | TRBJ1-2 | TRBV7-2 | .
CASSPWTGGSNQPQHF | TGTGCCAGCAGTCCCTGGACAGGGGGCAGCAATCAGCCCCAGCATTTT | . | 16 | TRBJ1-5 | TRBV27 | TRBD1
CASSAMGGNTEAFF | TGTGCCAGCAGCGCGATGGGGGGGAACACTGAAGCTTTCTTT | . | 14 | TRBJ1-1 | TRBV9 | .